This paragraph reports one T cell receptor (beta chain). Its antigen is unidentified. The CDR3 consists of 15 residues. V shed 1 base and J 8 bases; nucleotides not matched to a gene: 7. The germline CDR1 and CDR2 sequences are KGHSH and LQKENI. This entry comes from a study of T cell responses to AZD1222 COVID-19 vaccine. General study findings and limits: Vaccine-associated CD4 TCRs spanned spike, dominant at 160-218 and 743-854. An increase in Spike-specific TCR breadth and depth was observed after two AZD1222 doses.

Some clones are missing from TCRdb's copy, which holds only in-frame ones; the method was immunoSEQ multiplex PCR. This sample has just over 95,000 clones, with about 88% found just once. This sequence originates from an adult in good health. The J gene is TRBJ1-2, the V gene TRBV18; TRBD1 matches at 10 bases. The sample consisted of peripheral blood, taken on day 0 of AZD1222 vaccination. CDR3 amino acids: CASSPRAGTGDGYTF. The CDR3 DNA sequence: TGTGCCAGCTCACCACGGGCCGGGACAGGGGACGGCTACACCTTC.